The rows below give T cell receptor beta chains drawn from one sample of a study of PD-L1 blockade in urothelial cancer. Clones were sequenced by immunoSEQ multiplex PCR, and TCRdb holds only the in-frame ones, with some missing. This table has 70,000 or so clones, about 90% appearing once. Sample: PBMCs, taken around atezolizumab (anti-PD-L1) treatment. Receptors were obtained from an older man with urothelial cancer. Both conserved end residues are part of each CDR3.

V	J	length	CDR3
TRBV1	TRBJ2-5	16	CTSTPQVKDLQETQYF
TRBV5-6	TRBJ2-1	16	CASSFSKLAGYNEQFF
TRBV7-9	TRBJ2-1	15	CASSLQGLAGMGQFF
TRBV2	TRBJ1-1	19	CATIGTGSRDARVFTEAFF
TRBV7-9	TRBJ1-2	14	CASSLVGGGDGYTF
TRBV7-7	TRBJ2-2	15	CASSLAQSNTGELFF
TRBV9	TRBJ2-3	15	CASSVGGRGGDTQYF
TRBV30	TRBJ2-7	15	CAWSAGDRVSGEQYF
TRBV27	TRBJ1-6	14	CASSLGQGGSPLHF
TRBV19	TRBJ2-3	15	CASRSSGRSTDTQYF
TRBV19	TRBJ2-7	13	CASSTALPYEQYF
TRBV5-1	TRBJ2-7	15	CASSLRDRGIDEQYF
TRBV2	TRBJ1-5	16	CASSARQGLSNQPQHF
TRBV18	TRBJ2-5	15	CASSPRGTNQRTQYF
TRBV4-2	TRBJ2-3	16	CASSQGTSGSTDTQYF